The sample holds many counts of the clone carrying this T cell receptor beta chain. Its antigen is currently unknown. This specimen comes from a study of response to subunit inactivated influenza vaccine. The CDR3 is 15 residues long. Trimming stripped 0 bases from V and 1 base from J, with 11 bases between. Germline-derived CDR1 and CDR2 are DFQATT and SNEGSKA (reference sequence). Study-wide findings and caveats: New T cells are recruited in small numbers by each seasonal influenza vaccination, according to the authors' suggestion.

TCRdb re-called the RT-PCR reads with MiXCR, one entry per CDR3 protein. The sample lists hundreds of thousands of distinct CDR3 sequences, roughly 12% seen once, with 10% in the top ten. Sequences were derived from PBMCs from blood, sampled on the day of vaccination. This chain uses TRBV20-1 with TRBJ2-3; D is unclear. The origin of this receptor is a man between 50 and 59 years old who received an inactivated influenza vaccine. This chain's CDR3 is CSARDHGGGTDTQYF. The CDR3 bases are TGCAGTGCTAGAGATCATGGCGGAGGCACAGATACGCAGTATTTT.